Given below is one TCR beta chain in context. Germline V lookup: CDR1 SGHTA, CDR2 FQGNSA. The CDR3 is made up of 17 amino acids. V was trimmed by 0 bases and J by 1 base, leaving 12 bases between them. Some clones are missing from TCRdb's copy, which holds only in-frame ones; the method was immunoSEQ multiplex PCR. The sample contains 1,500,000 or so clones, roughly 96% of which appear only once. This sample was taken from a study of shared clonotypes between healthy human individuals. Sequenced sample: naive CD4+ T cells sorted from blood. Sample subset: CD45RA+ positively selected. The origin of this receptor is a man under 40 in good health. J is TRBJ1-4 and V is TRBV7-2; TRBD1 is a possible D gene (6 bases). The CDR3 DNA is TGTGCCAGCAGCTTAGCGGCAGGGGTGCGAACTAATGAAAAACTGTTTTTT. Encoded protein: CASSLAAGVRTNEKLFF.